Presented here are 23 T cell receptor beta chains from one specimen sequenced in a study of blood T cell repertoires in COVID-19. Method: immunoSEQ multiplex PCR; TCRdb's copy keeps in-frame clones and lacks some. The data show around 160,000 clones, with 75% to 85% seen just once and roughly 3.5% held by the top ten. Sequencing used PBMCs or T cells enriched from blood (not recorded which). These TCRs come from a woman in her sixties who had recovered from COVID-19.

This clone was found once. The chain recombines TRBV7-8 with TRBJ1-5; possible D gene TRBD1, 5 bases. Germline CDR1 reads SGHVS; CDR2 reads FQNEAQ. The CDR3 runs 12 residues. Trimming removed 5 bases at V and 4 bases at J, with 6 bases between. The CDR3 nucleotides read TGTGCCAGCAGCGGGGCAAATCAGCCCCAGCATTTT. Translated, it gives CASSGANQPQHF. The full variable domain, rest sourced from reference TRBV7-8 and TRBJ1-5, is GAGVSQSPRYKVAKRGQDVALRCDPISGHVSLFWYQQALGQGPEFLTYFQNEAQLDKSGLPSDRFFAERPEGSVSTLKIQRTQQEDSAVYLCASSGANQPQHFGDGTRLSIL.

Only one count was recorded for this clone. V and J are TRBV5-1 and TRBJ2-2, with TRBD2 identical over 14 bases. Germline loops: CDR1 SGHRS, CDR2 YFSETQ. This CDR3 has 17 residues. Unmatched junction bases numbered 6, after V lost 2 bases and J lost 6 bases. CDR3 DNA: TGCGCCAGCAGCTTCCGACTAGCGGGGGGGCTTGCCGGGGAGCTGTTTTTT. Translating it yields CASSFRLAGGLAGELFF.

The rearrangement uses TRBV19 and TRBJ1-4, with 8 bases lining up with TRBD1. Germline loops: CDR1 LNHDA, CDR2 SQIVND (reference sequence). The CDR3 runs 14 residues. The junction had 9 bases not matched to a gene; V was cut back by 4 bases and J by 11 bases. CDR3 DNA sequence: TGTGCCAGTAGTACTGACAGGGGTAAATGGAAACTGTTTTTT. It specifies CASSTDRGKWKLFF.

The DNA for the CDR3 is TGTGCCAGCAGCCCCGGGACTAGCGGGGGATCAACCTACAATGAGCAGTTCTTC. Translating gives CASSPGTSGGSTYNEQFF. The chain has TRBV13 and TRBJ2-1; the match to TRBD2 covers 14 bases. Germline loops: CDR1 PRHDT, CDR2 FYEKMQ (reference sequence). This CDR3 region has 18 residues. The V gene end was trimmed by 5 bases and the J gene end by 2 bases; junction bases not matched to a gene: 8. Using reference TRBV13 and TRBJ2-1 for the parts outside the CDR3, the full variable domain is AAGVIQSPRHLIKEKRETATLKCYPIPRHDTVYWYQQGPGQDPQFLISFYEKMQSDKGSIPDRFSAQQFSDYHSELNMSSLELGDSALYFCASSPGTSGGSTYNEQFFGPGTRLTVL.

The chain links TRBV6-4 to TRBJ2-1, with D unresolved. Germline V gives CDR1 MRHNA, CDR2 SNTAGT. Trimming pared 2 bases from V and 4 bases from J, leaving 6 bases between. The CDR3 loop spans 13 amino acids. In nucleotides, the CDR3 is TGTGCCAGCAGTGACGAGGAATACAATGAGCAGTTCTTC. This codes for CASSDEEYNEQFF.

This clone appeared a single time. This sequence joins TRBV6-5 and TRBJ2-1; possibly TRBD2 for D (6 bases). Trimming took 0 bases from V and 6 from J, leaving 9 bases between them. There are 14 residues in the CDR3. Germline lookup yields CDR1 MNHEY and CDR2 SVGAGI. The CDR3 spells CASSYSWRGNEQFF. The CDR3 nucleotides read TGTGCCAGCAGTTACTCGTGGAGGGGCAATGAGCAGTTCTTC.

This clone turned up a few times. The chain has TRBV12-3 or TRBV12-4 and TRBJ1-2; D is undetermined. Between the trimmed V and J ends, which lost 5 bases and 4 bases, there was a span of 5 bases. CDR3 length: 11 amino acids. This CDR3 is CASSLIYGYTF. The CDR3 nucleotides are TGTGCCAGCAGTCTAATCTATGGCTACACCTTC.

The gene calls are TRBV24-1 and TRBJ1-1; 8 bases align to TRBD1. With 3 bases clipped from V and 1 base from J, the junction kept 3 bases outside the gene matches. The CDR3 spans 15 residues. Germline-derived CDR1 and CDR2 are KGHDR and SFDVKD. The chain's CDR3 is CATSDRTGPNTEAFF. The CDR3 nucleotides are TGTGCCACCAGTGATCGGACAGGGCCGAACACTGAAGCTTTCTTT.

The rearrangement uses TRBV18 and TRBJ1-3, with TRBD1 as a possible D gene (6 bases). V lost 3 bases and J 2 bases, leaving 11 bases between the germline ends. Germline loops: CDR1 KGHSH, CDR2 LQKENI. This CDR3 spans 15 amino acids. The CDR3 region is CASSPPAGAGNTIYF. In DNA form, the CDR3 reads TGTGCCAGCTCACCCCCCGCAGGGGCTGGAAACACCATATATTTT.

On this clone: Other DNA sequences from this sample encode an identical CDR3 as well. The CDR3 spells CASSTGTGGMNTEAFF. The CDR3 DNA reads as TGCGCCAGCAGCACCGGGACAGGGGGCATGAACACTGAAGCTTTCTTT. V usage is TRBV5-1 and J usage is TRBJ1-1; TRBD1 aligns across 12 bases. The germline V gene encodes CDR1 SGHRS and CDR2 YFSETQ. The J segment lost 0 bases and the V segment lost 4 bases, leaving 4 bases of the junction unmatched. There are 16 residues in the CDR3.

The V gene is TRBV19, the J gene TRBJ2-5; D is possibly TRBD1 (6 bases). The CDR3 runs 14 residues. Looked up from germline, CDR1 is LNHDA and CDR2 is SQIVND (reference sequence). Trimming cost V 1 base and J 3 bases, with 9 bases left between them. CDR3 amino acids: CASSIGGRKETQYF. In DNA, the CDR3 is TGTGCCAGTAGTATAGGGGGGCGCAAAGAGACCCAGTACTTC.

This clone has just a few counts. This chain joins TRBV19 and TRBJ1-2; the match to TRBD1 covers 8 bases. The V segment lost 6 bases and the J segment 4 bases; nucleotides outside the gene matches: 10. The CDR3 has 15 residues. Germline V lookup: CDR1 LNHDA, CDR2 SQIVND (reference sequence). The CDR3 region is CASSSDRVGTYGYTF. The CDR3 DNA reads TGTGCCAGTAGCTCGGACAGGGTTGGGACCTATGGCTACACCTTC.

This chain joins TRBV7-9 and TRBJ1-2; 7 bases agree with TRBD1. Germline V gives CDR1 SEHNR, CDR2 FQNEAQ (reference sequence). J was trimmed by 4 bases and V by 1 base; bases with no gene match: 6. This CDR3 has 15 residues. The CDR3: CASSLGGGGSYGYTF. The CDR3 DNA is TGTGCCAGCAGCTTAGGTGGAGGGGGCAGCTATGGCTACACCTTC.

V and J are TRBV28 and TRBJ2-5, with 7 bases that match TRBD1. The CDR3 length is 17 residues. Trimming took 6 bases from V and 4 from J; bases not matched to a gene: 17. Germline CDR1 reads MDHEN; CDR2 reads SYDVKM. CDR3 loop: CASRTDRVVLGIETQYF. In DNA, the CDR3 is TGTGCCAGCAGGACCGACAGGGTGGTCTTGGGTATAGAGACCCAGTACTTC.

CDR3: CASSYSLETDTQYF. DNA for the CDR3: TGTGCCAGCAGTTACTCCCTAGAAACAGATACGCAGTATTTT. The chain combines TRBV6-5 with TRBJ2-3; D is ambiguous. The CDR3 consists of 14 residues. CDR1 is MNHEY and CDR2 is SVGAGI in the germline V gene. Trimming left V 0 bases short and J 3 bases short, with 7 bases between.

The chain uses TRBV9 and TRBJ2-1; 11 bases align to TRBD1. The V segment lost 3 bases and the J segment 3 bases; nucleotides outside the gene matches: 2. This CDR3 has 15 residues. Germline V gives CDR1 SGDLS, CDR2 YYNGEE. For the CDR3, the DNA is TGTGCCAGCAGCGGCGGGACAGGGGGCTACAATGAGCAGTTCTTC. The encoded protein is CASSGGTGGYNEQFF.

The J gene is TRBJ2-3, the V gene TRBV19, with D unresolved. The CDR3 is made up of 13 amino acids. V lost 5 bases and J lost 3, with 9 bases in between. Germline CDR1 is LNHDA and CDR2 is SQIVND (reference sequence). The CDR3, as DNA: TGTGCCAGTAGTGACACACGGACAGATACGCAGTATTTT. The encoded protein is CASSDTRTDTQYF.

The chain recombines TRBV25-1 with TRBJ2-2; D unresolved. Germline assignment: CDR1 MGHDK and CDR2 SYGVNS. The V gene lost 4 bases and the J gene lost 4 bases, with 4 bases spanning the gap. The CDR3 has 12 amino acids. The CDR3 DNA reads TGTGCCAGCAGTGGGCCCACCGGGGAGCTGTTTTTT. Translation gives CASSGPTGELFF.

This chain joins TRBV10-3 and TRBJ1-5, with D tentatively TRBD1 (5 bases). CDR1 and CDR2 from the germline V gene are ENHRY and SYGVKD. V lost 4 bases and J 9 bases, leaving 10 bases between the germline ends. This CDR3 is 12 amino acids long. The DNA for the CDR3 is TGTGCCATCAGTGTTTCGGGGGGGCCCCAGCATTTT. Protein product: CAISVSGGPQHF.

CDR3 in amino acids: CASSYRLAEYNEQFF. The CDR3, as DNA: TGTGCCAGCAGTTATCGGCTAGCGGAGTACAATGAGCAGTTCTTC. This chain joins TRBV6-5 and TRBJ2-1, with 7 positions matching TRBD2. The germline V gene encodes CDR1 MNHEY and CDR2 SVGAGI. Trimming removed 3 bases from V and 4 bases from J; junction bases left unmatched: 6. The CDR3 totals 15 residues.

The chain has TRBV7-2 and TRBJ2-1; the match to TRBD2 covers 13 bases. CDR3 size: 15 residues. The V and J ends lost 5 bases and 6 bases, in that order; junction bases with no gene match: 4. Germline V gene lookup returns CDR1 SGHTA and CDR2 FQGNSA. CDR3 sequence: CASSLTSGGVNEQFF. CDR3 nucleotides: TGTGCCAGCAGCCTTACTAGCGGGGGGGTCAATGAGCAGTTCTTC.

The chain combines TRBV18 with TRBJ1-1; D may be TRBD1 (6 bases). Germline V lookup: CDR1 KGHSH, CDR2 LQKENI. The CDR3 extends over 13 amino acids. The V and J ends lost 6 bases and 2 bases respectively, with 10 bases between them. The CDR3 region has the DNA TGTGCCAGCTCTCGGACAGACAACACTGAAGCTTTCTTT. Amino acid sequence: CASSRTDNTEAFF. The whole variable domain, remainder taken from reference TRBV18 and TRBJ1-1, is NAGVMQNPRHLVRRRGQEARLRCSPMKGHSHVYWYRQLPEEGLKFMVYLQKENIIDESGMPKERFSAEFPKEGPSILRIQQVVRGDSAAYFCASSRTDNTEAFFGQGTRLTVV.

The chain recombines TRBV14 with TRBJ2-1, with D tentatively TRBD2 (6 bases). The V end was cut by 8 bases, the J end by 4 bases, with 18 bases between. The CDR3 consists of 15 residues. The germline CDR1 and CDR2 sequences are SGHDN and FVKESK. Here the CDR3 reads CASGPGLAFYNEQFF. The DNA for the CDR3 is TGTGCCAGCGGTCCGGGGCTAGCGTTTTACAATGAGCAGTTCTTC.